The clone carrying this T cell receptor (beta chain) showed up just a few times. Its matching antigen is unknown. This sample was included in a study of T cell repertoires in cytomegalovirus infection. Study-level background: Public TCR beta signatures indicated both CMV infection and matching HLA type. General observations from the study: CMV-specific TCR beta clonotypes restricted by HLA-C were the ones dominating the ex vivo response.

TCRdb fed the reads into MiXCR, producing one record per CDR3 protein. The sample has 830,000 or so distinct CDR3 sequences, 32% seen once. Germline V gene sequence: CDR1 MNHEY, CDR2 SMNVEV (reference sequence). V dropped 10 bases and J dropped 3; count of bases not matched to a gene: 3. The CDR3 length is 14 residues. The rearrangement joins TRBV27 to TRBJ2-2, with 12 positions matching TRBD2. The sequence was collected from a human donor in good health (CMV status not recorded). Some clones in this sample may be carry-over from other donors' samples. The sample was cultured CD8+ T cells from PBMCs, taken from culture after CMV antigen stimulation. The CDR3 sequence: CATRLAGDTGELFF. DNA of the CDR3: TGTGCCACCAGACTAGCGGGGGACACCGGGGAGCTGTTTTTT.